The next 28 T cell receptor beta chains were all read from a single sample in a study of cytomegalovirus exposure and HLA in healthy donors. The PCR used 60 Vbeta and 13 Jbeta primers. Produced via immunoSEQ multiplex PCR; TCRdb's table is partial and in-frame only. Altogether approximately 150,000 clones are present, 72% being singletons, with the ten largest covering roughly 2%. Sequenced: PBMCs. These TCRs come from a middle-aged man in good health and CMV-seronegative.

V gene TRBV5-6 combines with J gene TRBJ2-7, with a weak D call TRBD2 (6 bases). The CDR3 spans 15 residues. Germline-derived CDR1 and CDR2 are SGHDT and YYEEEE. Trimming took off 3 bases at V and 5 bases at J, with 18 bases between the two ends. CDR3 residues: CASSWVGRDYHEQYF. DNA of the CDR3: TGTGCCAGCAGCTGGGTTGGGCGGGATTATCACGAGCAGTACTTC.

This chain uses TRBV7-2 with TRBJ1-3; D remains unclear. The CDR3 contains 15 residues. V was clipped by 1 base and J by 6 bases, with 13 bases between them. CDR1 is SGHTA and CDR2 is FQGNSA in the germline V gene. The CDR3 spells CASSLVSGNENTIYF. CDR3 nucleotide sequence: TGTGCCAGCAGCTTAGTCAGCGGGAACGAAAACACCATATATTTT.

The rearrangement joins TRBV10-2 to TRBJ1-2; no firm D call. Looked up from germline, CDR1 is WSHSY and CDR2 is SAAADI. This CDR3 has 11 amino acids. The ends were cut back, 3 bases at V and 6 bases at J, with 5 bases in the middle. CDR3 in amino acids: CASSERDGYTF. DNA for the CDR3: TGCGCCAGCAGTGAAAGAGATGGCTACACCTTC.

This chain joins TRBV12-5 and TRBJ1-6; 7 nucleotides match TRBD1. This CDR3 is built from 14 residues. The germline V gene has CDR1 LGHNT and CDR2 FRNRAP. V lost 6 bases and J lost 6; bases outside the gene matches: 5. The chain's CDR3 is CASGLGDSNSPLHF. As DNA, the CDR3 is TGTGCTAGTGGCCTCGGGGACAGTAATTCACCCCTCCACTTT.

The gene calls are TRBV6-6 and TRBJ2-2; 10 bases line up with TRBD2. V lost 7 bases, J lost 5 bases, and 7 bases stayed unmatched. This CDR3 region has 15 residues. CDR1 is MNHNY, CDR2 SVGAGI, per germline (reference sequence). CDR3 in DNA: TGTGCCAGCACCCTTACTAGCGGGACTACCGGGGAGCTGTTTTTT. Translated: CASTLTSGTTGELFF.

The V and J genes are TRBV6-5 and TRBJ2-5, with D perhaps TRBD2 (6 bases). Looked up from germline, CDR1 is MNHEY and CDR2 is SVGAGI. This CDR3 is built from 15 residues. V dropped 0 bases and J dropped 4 bases, with 12 bases sitting between them. This CDR3 reads CASSYSIGRGETQYF. Written as DNA, the CDR3 is TGTGCCAGCAGTTACTCGATCGGGAGAGGAGAGACCCAGTACTTC.

The CDR3 loop reads CASSLGTRDRKNEKLFF. The CDR3 DNA sequence: TGTGCCAGCAGCTTAGGGACTAGGGACAGGAAAAATGAAAAACTGTTTTTT. J is TRBJ1-4 and V is TRBV7-9; 8 bases match TRBD1. This CDR3 region has 17 residues. CDR1 is SEHNR and CDR2 is FQNEAQ in the germline V gene (reference sequence). The trim removed 1 base at V and 5 bases at J, leaving 9 bases unmatched.

The chain carries TRBV5-4 and TRBJ2-1; TRBD2 is a possible D gene (5 bases). CDR3 length: 13 residues. Germline-derived CDR1 and CDR2 are SGHNT and YYREEE (reference sequence). V lost 5 bases to trimming and J lost 6 bases, with 12 bases between them. CDR3 protein: CASRDGVRNEQFF. The CDR3 DNA follows: TGTGCCAGCAGGGACGGGGTGCGCAATGAGCAGTTCTTC. Based on the CDR3 plus reference TRBV5-4 and TRBJ2-1, the full variable domain is ETGVTQSPTHLIKTRGQQVTLRCSSQSGHNTVSWYQQALGQGPQFIFQYYREEENGRGNFPPRFSGLQFPNYSSELNVNALELDDSALYLCASRDGVRNEQFFGPGTRLTVL.

The rearrangement uses TRBV4-1 and TRBJ2-1; 7 nucleotides agree with TRBD2. V lost 1 base to trimming and J lost 8 bases; unmatched junction nucleotides: 8. The CDR3 covers 15 residues. Germline V lookup: CDR1 MGHRA, CDR2 YSYEKL. CDR3 sequence (DNA): TGCGCCAGCAGCCAAGTGAGGGACTACGGGCATGAGCAGTTCTTC. Translation gives CASSQVRDYGHEQFF.

This chain joins TRBV4-3 and TRBJ2-1; D gene uncertain. Looked up from germline, CDR1 is LGHNA and CDR2 is YSLEER. The V end lost 4 bases, the J end lost 0 bases, and 7 bases lay between the germline ends. This CDR3 is 14 amino acids long. The CDR3 DNA reads TGCGCCAGCAGCCCGTCTGTCTCCTACAATGAGCAGTTCTTC. Translating gives CASSPSVSYNEQFF.

The chain employs TRBV5-1 and TRBJ2-1, with 8 bases matching TRBD2. This CDR3 spans 15 amino acids. The germline gives CDR1 SGHRS, CDR2 YFSETQ. V shed 4 bases, J shed 8 bases, and the junction held 11 bases outside the gene matches. CDR3 DNA: TGCGCCAGCAGCCCGCTTCCGGGGGGGGTGGATGAGCAGTTCTTC. This encodes CASSPLPGGVDEQFF.

The chain uses TRBV7-3 and TRBJ2-3; 11 positions match TRBD2. V shed 2 bases, J shed 4 bases, and the junction held 5 bases outside the gene matches. This CDR3 comprises 16 residues. Germline V gives CDR1 SGHTA, CDR2 FQGTGA. For the CDR3, the DNA is TGTGCCAGCAGCTTAGTAGCGGGGGGGCCCTCAGATACGCAGTATTTT. As protein: CASSLVAGGPSDTQYF. Using reference TRBV7-3 and TRBJ2-3 for the parts outside the CDR3, the full variable domain is GAGVSQTPSNKVTEKGKYVELRCDPISGHTALYWYRQSLGQGPEFLIYFQGTGAADDSGLPNDRFFAVRPEGSVSTLKIQRTERGDSAVYLCASSLVAGGPSDTQYFGPGTRLTVL.

The V gene is TRBV19, the J gene TRBJ2-7, with 8 nucleotides matching TRBD1. CDR3 size: 15 residues. Looked up from germline, CDR1 is LNHDA and CDR2 is SQIVND (reference sequence). Trimming took 3 bases from V and 2 from J; bases not matched to a gene: 6. CDR3 in DNA: TGTGCCAGTAGTATCAGGACAGGGCAAGCCTACGAGCAGTACTTC. It translates to CASSIRTGQAYEQYF.

This chain joins TRBV7-6 and TRBJ2-2; D is ambiguous. CDR3 length equals 15 residues. Germline V CDR1 and CDR2: SGHVS, FNYEAQ. Deletions cut 0 bases from V and 1 base from J, with 6 bases between. As DNA, the CDR3 is TGTGCCAGCAGCTTAGCTGGCCTGAACACCGGGGAGCTGTTTTTT. Translating it yields CASSLAGLNTGELFF.

The V gene is TRBV5-1, the J gene TRBJ1-1, with D tentatively TRBD1 (6 bases). This CDR3 comprises 13 residues. Trimming cost V 4 bases and J 2 bases, with 9 bases left between them. Germline CDR1 reads SGHRS; CDR2 reads YFSETQ. CDR3 sequence reads: CASSRTDNTEAFF. CDR3 DNA: TGCGCCAGCAGCCGGACAGATAACACTGAAGCTTTCTTT.

The V and J genes are TRBV29-1 and TRBJ1-3; weak D call: TRBD1 (5 bases). CDR1 is SQVTM and CDR2 is ANQGSEA in the germline V gene. Trimming left V 7 bases short and J 2 bases short, with 9 bases between. The CDR3 consists of 12 residues. Here the CDR3 DNA reads TGCAGCGCGGGGACTCCTGGAAACACCATATATTTT. Protein product: CSAGTPGNTIYF.

This chain connects TRBV4-3 to TRBJ2-7; 7 nucleotides align to TRBD1. The V gene end was trimmed by 4 bases and the J gene end by 2 bases; junction bases not matched to a gene: 2. CDR1 is LGHNA, CDR2 YSLEER, per germline. The length of the CDR3 is 13 residues. The CDR3 DNA sequence: TGCGCCAGCAGCCTAGACAGGGCCTACGAGCAGTACTTC. Protein product: CASSLDRAYEQYF.

The rearrangement joins TRBV4-1 to TRBJ1-4; the D is unclear. Germline-derived CDR1 and CDR2 are MGHRA and YSYEKL. The CDR3 spans 14 residues. V lost 0 bases and J 8 bases, leaving 10 bases between the germline ends. CDR3 DNA sequence: TGCGCCAGCAGCCAAGAACTACGAGGCGAAAAACTGTTTTTT. Its protein is CASSQELRGEKLFF.

The V call is TRBV10-1, the J call TRBJ1-1, with a tentative D call TRBD1 (5 bases). Between the trimmed V and J ends, which lost 6 bases and 0 bases, there was a span of 8 bases. CDR1 and CDR2 (germline): WNHNN, SYGVQD (reference sequence). This CDR3 spans 13 amino acids. CDR3 DNA sequence: TGCGCCAGCAGAGAGACAGTGAACACTGAAGCTTTCTTT. Its translation: CASRETVNTEAFF.

The chain links TRBV27 to TRBJ2-7; 12 positions match TRBD1. The CDR3 sequence is 15 residues long. The V gene's germline CDR1 is MNHEY and CDR2 SMNVEV (reference sequence). The trim removed 4 bases at V and 6 bases at J, leaving 7 bases unmatched. The DNA of the CDR3 is TGTGCCAGCAGTTCGAGGGGACAGGGGGCTCGCGAGCAGTACTTC. Its translation is CASSSRGQGAREQYF.

The chain carries TRBV7-9 and TRBJ1-2; 9 nucleotides agree with TRBD1. The trim removed 4 bases at V and 7 bases at J, leaving 4 bases unmatched. This CDR3 contains 13 residues. The V gene's germline CDR1 is SEHNR and CDR2 FQNEAQ (reference sequence). The DNA for the CDR3 is TGTGCCAGCAGCTCAGGGACAGGGTGTGGCTACACCTTC. It specifies CASSSGTGCGYTF.

This clone was recorded once. The chain has TRBV6-6 and TRBJ2-3; 10 bases line up with TRBD1. The germline V gene has CDR1 MNHNY and CDR2 SVGAGI (reference sequence). The CDR3 runs 15 residues. Trimming cost V 5 bases and J 7 bases; bases outside gene matches: 9. The CDR3 nucleotides read TGTGCCAGCAGTCCCCCGAGACAGGGGGCGCATACGCAGTATTTT. The encoded protein is CASSPPRQGAHTQYF.

The V gene is TRBV27, the J gene TRBJ1-1, with 11 positions matching TRBD1. Germline V gene lookup returns CDR1 MNHEY and CDR2 SMNVEV (reference sequence). V lost 3 bases, J lost 5 bases, and 2 bases stayed unmatched. CDR3 size: 14 residues. The CDR3 is CASSLGQGGTEAFF. CDR3 DNA sequence: TGTGCCAGCAGTTTGGGACAGGGGGGTACTGAAGCTTTCTTT.

The chain couples TRBV19 to TRBJ2-6; D perhaps matches TRBD1 (6 bases). The germline gives CDR1 LNHDA, CDR2 SQIVND (reference sequence). The length of the CDR3 is 18 residues. V lost 6 bases and J 0 bases, leaving 18 bases between the germline ends. This CDR3 is CASSLTDSSSSGANVLTF. The CDR3 DNA reads as TGTGCCAGTAGCTTAACGGACAGTTCCAGCTCTGGGGCCAACGTCCTGACTTTC.

This chain links TRBV13 with TRBJ2-5; 9 nucleotides align to TRBD1. The germline CDR1 and CDR2 sequences are PRHDT and FYEKMQ (reference sequence). With 2 bases clipped from V and 4 bases from J, the junction kept 11 bases outside the gene matches. This CDR3 spans 17 amino acids. The CDR3 DNA is TGTGCCAGCAGCTTACACCCCGGGACAGGGATTCGAGAGACCCAGTACTTC. Protein sequence: CASSLHPGTGIRETQYF.

This chain uses TRBV21-1 with TRBJ1-4. TRBV21-1 is an annotated pseudogene. The CDR3 covers 18 residues. This chain's CDR3 is CASETRAGSMATNEKLFF. The CDR3, as DNA: TGTGCCAGCGAGACTAGGGCAGGGTCGATGGCCACTAATGAAAAACTGTTTTTT.

The J gene is TRBJ2-7, the V gene TRBV6-5; 11 nucleotides match TRBD2. Germline lookup yields CDR1 MNHEY and CDR2 SVGAGI. This CDR3 has 16 residues. With 0 bases clipped from V and 5 bases from J, the junction kept 6 bases outside the gene matches. The CDR3: CASSYSKLAGVHEQYF. CDR3 bases: TGTGCCAGCAGTTACTCGAAACTAGCGGGAGTCCACGAGCAGTACTTC.

The rearrangement uses TRBV20-1 and TRBJ2-7; possibly TRBD2 for D (5 bases). Germline V lookup: CDR1 DFQATT, CDR2 SNEGSKA (reference sequence). Trimming left V 7 bases short and J 5 bases short, with 12 bases between. The CDR3 totals 11 residues. The CDR3 protein is CSVKLRDEQYF. For the CDR3, the DNA is TGCAGTGTCAAATTGCGGGACGAGCAGTACTTC.